The 5 T cell receptor beta chains listed next were all sequenced from one sample in a study of blood T cell repertoires in COVID-19. Sequencing was performed with immunoSEQ multiplex PCR; in TCRdb, only in-frame clones are kept and a portion is missing. The repertoire holds about 64,000 clones, with around 79% as singletons. The material sequenced was peripheral blood. The receptors were gathered from a human donor in a cohort sampled during active COVID-19.

This clone was counted between two and nine times. V usage is TRBV9 and J usage is TRBJ1-3; D call uncertain. Germline CDR1 reads SGDLS; CDR2 reads YYNGEE. Trimming shortened V by 0 bases and J by 0 bases, and 13 bases separated the two germline ends. This CDR3 comprises 17 residues. CDR3 amino acids: CASSVGSSAVSGNTIYF. The CDR3 DNA reads as TGTGCCAGCAGCGTAGGATCCAGTGCCGTCTCTGGAAACACCATATATTTT.

This clone was observed many times. The V gene is TRBV7-2, the J gene TRBJ2-7; 10 bases match TRBD2. The CDR3 covers 15 residues. Per the germline V gene, CDR1 is SGHTA and CDR2 is FQGNSA. J gave up 6 bases and V 4 bases, and 9 bases lay outside the gene matches. Here the CDR3 reads CASSSQIAGGSEQYF. CDR3 coding DNA: TGTGCCAGCAGCTCTCAGATAGCGGGAGGTAGCGAGCAGTACTTC.

The chain is built from TRBV18 and TRBJ1-3; no clear D gene. Germline CDR1 and CDR2: KGHSH and LQKENI. Trimming took off 2 bases at V and 1 base at J, with 9 bases between the two ends. This CDR3 contains 15 residues. The CDR3, as DNA: TGTGCCAGCTCACCATCGGCGGGTTCTGGAAACACCATATATTTT. Protein: CASSPSAGSGNTIYF.

This clone appeared a few times. CDR3 region: CASSPGYQLREGHWGEQFF. The CDR3 DNA reads TGTGCCAGCAGCCCCGGATACCAGTTGAGGGAGGGCCATTGGGGTGAGCAGTTCTTC. The chain uses TRBV11-2 and TRBJ2-1; 7 nucleotides line up with TRBD2. Unmatched junction bases numbered 25, after V lost 5 bases and J lost 9 bases. Germline loops: CDR1 SGHAT, CDR2 FQNNGV. The CDR3 extends over 19 amino acids.

This sequence joins TRBV7-8 and TRBJ2-3, with 9 bases matching TRBD1. CDR3 length: 14 amino acids. CDR1 and CDR2 from the germline V gene are SGHVS and FQNEAQ. V gave up 8 bases and J gave up 4 bases; unmatched junction bases: 7. The CDR3 DNA sequence: TGTGCCAGCTGGGACAGGGAACGAGCAGATACGCAGTATTTT. This encodes CASWDRERADTQYF.